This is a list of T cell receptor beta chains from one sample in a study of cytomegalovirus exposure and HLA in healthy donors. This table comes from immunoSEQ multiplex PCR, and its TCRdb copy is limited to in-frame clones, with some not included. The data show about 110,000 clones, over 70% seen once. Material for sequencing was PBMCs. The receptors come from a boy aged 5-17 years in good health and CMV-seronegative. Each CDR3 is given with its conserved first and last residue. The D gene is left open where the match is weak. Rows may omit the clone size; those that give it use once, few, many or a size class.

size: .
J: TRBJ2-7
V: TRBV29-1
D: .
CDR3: CSVAQGPSSYEQYF
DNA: TGCAGCGTTGCGCAGGGGCCCTCATCCTACGAGCAGTACTTC

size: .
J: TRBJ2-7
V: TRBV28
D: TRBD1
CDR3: CASSPPFQGEYEQYF
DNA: TGTGCCAGCAGCCCCCCCTTCCAGGGGGAATACGAGCAGTACTTC

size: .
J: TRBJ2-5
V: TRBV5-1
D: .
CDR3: CASSLAKGPGEYQETQYF
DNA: TGCGCCAGCAGCTTGGCCAAGGGTCCCGGGGAGTACCAAGAGACCCAGTACTTC

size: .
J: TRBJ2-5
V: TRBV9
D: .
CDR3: CASSFAEGFQETQYF
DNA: TGTGCCAGCAGCTTTGCCGAGGGCTTCCAAGAGACCCAGTACTTC

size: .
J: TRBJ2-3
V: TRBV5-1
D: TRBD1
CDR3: CASSTLDRGADTQYF
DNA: TGCGCCAGCAGCACCCTCGACAGGGGGGCAGATACGCAGTATTTT

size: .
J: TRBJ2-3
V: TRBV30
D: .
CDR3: CAWSVPLGVLGTDTQYF
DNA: TGTGCCTGGAGTGTCCCCTTAGGGGTTTTGGGCACAGATACGCAGTATTTT

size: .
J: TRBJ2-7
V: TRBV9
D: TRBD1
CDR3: CASSVGGQVGGEQYF
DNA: TGTGCCAGCAGCGTAGGAGGACAGGTTGGCGGGGAGCAGTACTTC

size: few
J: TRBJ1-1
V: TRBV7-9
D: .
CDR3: CASSLAPGTEAFF
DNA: TGTGCCAGCAGCTTAGCGCCAGGTACTGAAGCTTTCTTT

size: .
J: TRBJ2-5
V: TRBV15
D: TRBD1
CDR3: CATSRDRVETQYF
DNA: TGTGCCACCAGCCGGGACAGGGTTGAGACCCAGTACTTC

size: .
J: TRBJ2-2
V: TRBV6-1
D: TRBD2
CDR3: CASSLAGGSTGELFF
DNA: TGTGCCAGCAGTCTAGCGGGAGGTTCCACCGGGGAGCTGTTTTTT

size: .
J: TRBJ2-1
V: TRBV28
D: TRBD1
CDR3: CASSYRDRGRGEQFF
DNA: TGTGCCAGCAGTTACCGGGACAGGGGTCGGGGTGAGCAGTTCTTC

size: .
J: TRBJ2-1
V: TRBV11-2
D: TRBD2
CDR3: CASSLEGTIRVYNEQFF
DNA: TGTGCCAGCAGCTTAGAGGGGACTATACGGGTATACAATGAGCAGTTCTTC